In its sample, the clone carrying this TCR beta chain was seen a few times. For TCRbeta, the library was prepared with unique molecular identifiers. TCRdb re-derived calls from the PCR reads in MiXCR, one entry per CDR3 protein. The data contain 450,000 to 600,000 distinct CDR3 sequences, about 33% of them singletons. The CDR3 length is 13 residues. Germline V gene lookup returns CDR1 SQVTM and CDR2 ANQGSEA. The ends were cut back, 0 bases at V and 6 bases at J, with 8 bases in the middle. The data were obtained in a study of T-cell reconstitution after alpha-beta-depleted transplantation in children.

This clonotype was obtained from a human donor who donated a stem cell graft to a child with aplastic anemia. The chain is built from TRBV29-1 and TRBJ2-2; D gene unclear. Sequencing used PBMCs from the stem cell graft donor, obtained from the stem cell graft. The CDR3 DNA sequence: TGCAGCGTTGAAGATCGCCGCGCCGGGGAGCTGTTTTTT. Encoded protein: CSVEDRRAGELFF.